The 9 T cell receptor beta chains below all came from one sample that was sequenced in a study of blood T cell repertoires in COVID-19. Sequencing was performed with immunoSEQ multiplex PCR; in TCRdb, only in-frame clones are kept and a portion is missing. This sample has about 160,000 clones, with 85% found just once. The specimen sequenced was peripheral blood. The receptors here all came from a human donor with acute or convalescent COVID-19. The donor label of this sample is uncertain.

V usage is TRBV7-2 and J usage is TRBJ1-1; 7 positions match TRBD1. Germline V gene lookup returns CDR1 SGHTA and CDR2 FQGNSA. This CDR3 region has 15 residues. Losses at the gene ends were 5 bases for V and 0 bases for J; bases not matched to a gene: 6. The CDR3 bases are TGTGCCAGCAGCCCAAGGACAGGTATGAACACTGAAGCTTTCTTT. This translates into CASSPRTGMNTEAFF.

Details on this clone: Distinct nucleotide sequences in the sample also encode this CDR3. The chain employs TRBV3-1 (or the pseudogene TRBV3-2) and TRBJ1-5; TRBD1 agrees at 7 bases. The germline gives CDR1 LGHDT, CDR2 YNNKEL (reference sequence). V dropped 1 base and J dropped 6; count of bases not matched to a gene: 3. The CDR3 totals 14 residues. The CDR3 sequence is CASSQGTGAQPQHF. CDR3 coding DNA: TGTGCCAGCAGCCAAGGAACAGGGGCTCAGCCCCAGCATTTT.

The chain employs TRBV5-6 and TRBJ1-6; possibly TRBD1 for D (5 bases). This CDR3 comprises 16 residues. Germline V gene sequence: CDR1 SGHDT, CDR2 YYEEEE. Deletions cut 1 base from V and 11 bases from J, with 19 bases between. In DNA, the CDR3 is TGTGCCAGCAGCTTGCTGGGCAGGGTAGGGATGGCACCCCTCCACTTT. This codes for CASSLLGRVGMAPLHF.

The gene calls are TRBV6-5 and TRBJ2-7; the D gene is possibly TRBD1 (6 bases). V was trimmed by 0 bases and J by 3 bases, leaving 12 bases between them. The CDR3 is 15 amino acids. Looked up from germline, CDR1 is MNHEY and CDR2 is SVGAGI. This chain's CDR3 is CASSYSLTGVYEQYF. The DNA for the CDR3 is TGTGCCAGCAGTTACTCCTTGACAGGAGTCTACGAGCAGTACTTC.

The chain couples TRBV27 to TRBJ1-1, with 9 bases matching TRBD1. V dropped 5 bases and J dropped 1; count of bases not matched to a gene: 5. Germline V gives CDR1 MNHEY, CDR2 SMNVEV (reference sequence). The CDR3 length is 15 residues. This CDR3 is CASSLDRGPNTEAFF. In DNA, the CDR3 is TGTGCCAGCAGTCTGGACAGGGGTCCGAACACTGAAGCTTTCTTT.

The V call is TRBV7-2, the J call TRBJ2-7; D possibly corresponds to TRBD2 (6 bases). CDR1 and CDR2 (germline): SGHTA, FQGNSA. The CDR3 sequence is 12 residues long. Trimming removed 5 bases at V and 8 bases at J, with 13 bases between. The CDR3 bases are TGTGCCAGCAGCCTCTCCGGGACTCAGCAGTACTTC. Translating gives CASSLSGTQQYF.

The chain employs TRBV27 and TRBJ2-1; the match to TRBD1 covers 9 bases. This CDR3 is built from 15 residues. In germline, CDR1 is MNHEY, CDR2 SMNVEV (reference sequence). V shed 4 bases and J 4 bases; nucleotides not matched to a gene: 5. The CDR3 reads CASSSQGQGYNEQFF. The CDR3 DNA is TGTGCCAGCAGTTCTCAAGGACAGGGGTACAATGAGCAGTTCTTC.

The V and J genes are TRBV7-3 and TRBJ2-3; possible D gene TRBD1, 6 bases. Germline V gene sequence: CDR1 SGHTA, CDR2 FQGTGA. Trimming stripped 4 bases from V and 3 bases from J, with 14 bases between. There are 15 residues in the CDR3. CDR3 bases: TGTGCCAGCAGCTACCAGACAGGCCCGACAGATACGCAGTATTTT. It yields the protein CASSYQTGPTDTQYF.

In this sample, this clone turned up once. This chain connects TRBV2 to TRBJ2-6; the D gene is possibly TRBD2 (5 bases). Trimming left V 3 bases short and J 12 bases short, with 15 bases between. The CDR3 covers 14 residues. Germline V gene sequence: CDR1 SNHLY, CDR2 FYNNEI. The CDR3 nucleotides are TGTGCCAGCAGTGATTATCAGTTCAGCGGCGTCCTGACTTTC. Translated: CASSDYQFSGVLTF. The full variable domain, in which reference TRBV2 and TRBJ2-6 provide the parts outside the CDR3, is EPEVTQTPSHQVTQMGQEVILRCVPISNHLYFYWYRQILGQKVEFLVSFYNNEISEKSEIFDDQFSVERPDGSNFTLKIRSTKLEDSAMYFCASSDYQFSGVLTFGAGSRLTVL.